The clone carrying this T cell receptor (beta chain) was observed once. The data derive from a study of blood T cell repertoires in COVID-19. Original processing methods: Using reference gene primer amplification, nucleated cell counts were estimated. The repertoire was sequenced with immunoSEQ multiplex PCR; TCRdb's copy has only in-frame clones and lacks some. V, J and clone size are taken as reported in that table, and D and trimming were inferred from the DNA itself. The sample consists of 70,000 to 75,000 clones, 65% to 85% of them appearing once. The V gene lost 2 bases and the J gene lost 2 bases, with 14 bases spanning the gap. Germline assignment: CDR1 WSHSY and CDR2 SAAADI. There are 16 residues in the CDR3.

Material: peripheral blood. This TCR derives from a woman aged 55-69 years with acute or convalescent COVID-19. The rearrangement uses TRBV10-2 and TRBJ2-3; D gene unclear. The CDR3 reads CASSEPDSEYTDTQYF. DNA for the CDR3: TGCGCCAGCAGTGAGCCAGACTCAGAATACACAGATACGCAGTATTTT.